These 20 T cell receptor beta chains share one sample of origin, sequenced in a study of cytomegalovirus exposure and HLA in healthy donors. Profiled with immunoSEQ multiplex PCR; TCRdb holds only in-frame clones, not every one. The table lists over 200,000 clones, around 90% of them singletons. The sample consisted of PBMCs. The receptors shown here come from a young woman in good health and CMV-seronegative.

This chain connects TRBV29-1 to TRBJ1-2, with 9 bases aligning to TRBD1. The junction had 4 bases not matched to a gene; V was cut back by 0 bases and J by 5 bases. CDR1 and CDR2 from the germline V gene are SQVTM and ANQGSEA. The CDR3 contains 14 residues. The CDR3 DNA is TGCAGCGTTGAAGATCGGGGACAGGGATATGGCTACACCTTC. Amino acids: CSVEDRGQGYGYTF.

The rearrangement joins TRBV4-1 to TRBJ2-1; D unresolved. Per germline, CDR1 MGHRA and CDR2 YSYEKL. The V gene lost 0 bases and the J gene lost 12 bases, with 12 bases spanning the gap. This CDR3 has 13 residues. CDR3 coding DNA: TGCGCCAGCAGCCAAGATGGATGGAGTAGGCAGTTCTTC. It specifies CASSQDGWSRQFF.

The chain carries TRBV5-1 and TRBJ1-2; D possibly corresponds to TRBD1 (6 bases). The CDR3 has 13 amino acids. CDR1 and CDR2 (germline): SGHRS, YFSETQ. Trimming stripped 7 bases from V and 7 bases from J, with 17 bases between. CDR3 coding DNA: TGCGCCAGCCGAAATACAGGGTCGGCTGGCTACACCTTC. Encoded protein: CASRNTGSAGYTF.

The CDR3 DNA reads TGTGCCAGCAGCGGCATGGGGGCGCGGGGCACAGATACGCAGTATTTT. This sequence encodes CASSGMGARGTDTQYF. The chain uses TRBV6-6 and TRBJ2-3; weak D call: TRBD1 (6 bases). CDR1 is MNHNY and CDR2 is SVGAGI in the germline V gene (reference sequence). The CDR3 spans 16 residues. V lost 6 bases and J 1 base, leaving 17 bases between the germline ends.

This clone was counted a single time. The V call is TRBV5-1, the J call TRBJ1-3, with D maybe TRBD1 (5 bases). Germline CDR1 and CDR2: SGHRS and YFSETQ. The CDR3 has 13 amino acids. Trimming shortened V by 7 bases and J by 0 bases, and 8 bases separated the two germline ends. CDR3 loop: CASADSSGNTIYF. The CDR3 DNA is TGCGCCAGCGCTGACAGCTCTGGAAACACCATATATTTT.

V is TRBV30 and J is TRBJ1-1, with 9 bases that match TRBD1. The ends lost 5 bases at V and 4 bases at J; junction bases unmatched: 8. Germline V gives CDR1 GTSNPN, CDR2 SVGIG (reference sequence). This CDR3 contains 14 residues. DNA of the CDR3: TGTGCCTGGGGCCGGGGACAGGGAGGCACTGAAGCTTTCTTT. It codes for CAWGRGQGGTEAFF.

The V and J genes are TRBV6-1 and TRBJ2-7; weak D call: TRBD2 (6 bases). This CDR3 has 15 amino acids. The V end was cut by 1 base, the J end by 3 bases, with 13 bases between. Germline values: CDR1 MNHNS, CDR2 SASEGT. CDR3 coding DNA: TGTGCCAGCAGTGAAGGGCTGGGGACTGGCTACGAGCAGTACTTC. It is translated as CASSEGLGTGYEQYF.

The chain recombines TRBV14 with TRBJ2-7, with 10 bases aligning to TRBD2. The germline V gene encodes CDR1 SGHDN and CDR2 FVKESK. V lost 0 bases to trimming and J lost 4 bases; unmatched junction nucleotides: 6. The CDR3 sequence is 16 residues long. CDR3 nucleotide sequence: TGTGCCAGCAGCCAAGAACCTAGCGGGAGATTGTACGAGCAGTACTTC. It encodes CASSQEPSGRLYEQYF.

This clone appeared a single time. The rearrangement links TRBV6-5 to TRBJ2-1; 9 bases line up with TRBD1. The CDR3 is made up of 16 amino acids. Per germline, CDR1 MNHEY and CDR2 SVGAGI. The V segment lost 0 bases and the J segment 1 base; nucleotides outside the gene matches: 1. The DNA for the CDR3 is TGTGCCAGCAGTTACTCCGGGACAGGGTCCTACAATGAGCAGTTCTTC. This codes for CASSYSGTGSYNEQFF.

V is TRBV27 and J is TRBJ1-5; no definite D call. The CDR3 has 15 amino acids. CDR1 MNHEY and CDR2 SMNVEV come from the germline V gene (reference sequence). Between the trimmed V and J ends, which lost 3 bases and 0 bases, there was a span of 9 bases. CDR3 coding DNA: TGTGCCAGCAGTTTTGGAGCTTATAGCAATCAGCCCCAGCATTTT. It is translated as CASSFGAYSNQPQHF.

This clone was detected once. This rearrangement joins TRBV5-1 to TRBJ1-2; no reliable D call. The CDR3 runs to 11 residues. Germline V gives CDR1 SGHRS, CDR2 YFSETQ. V was clipped by 4 bases and J by 2 bases, with 3 bases between them. DNA of the CDR3: TGCGCCAGCAGCGCGAACTATGGCTACACCTTC. Translated: CASSANYGYTF.

This clone was counted a single time. The rearrangement links TRBV28 to TRBJ2-1; a weak D match, TRBD2 (6 bases). Germline loops: CDR1 MDHEN, CDR2 SYDVKM. V was pared by 2 bases and J by 4 bases, with 6 bases between. This CDR3 is 13 amino acids long. The CDR3 is CASSLGGYNEQFF. As DNA, the CDR3 is TGTGCCAGCAGTTTAGGGGGGTACAATGAGCAGTTCTTC.

This chain joins TRBV2 and TRBJ2-4, with 8 positions matching TRBD1. The CDR3 consists of 16 residues. The trim removed 1 base at V and 4 bases at J, leaving 6 bases unmatched. Germline CDR1 and CDR2: SNHLY and FYNNEI. CDR3: CASSEETGGKKNIQYF. The CDR3 bases are TGTGCCAGCAGTGAAGAAACAGGGGGGAAGAAAAACATTCAGTACTTC.

The chain has TRBV27 and TRBJ2-1; 12 bases map to TRBD2. The junction had 12 bases not matched to a gene; V was cut back by 5 bases and J by 4 bases. The CDR3 is made up of 18 amino acids. Germline V gene lookup returns CDR1 MNHEY and CDR2 SMNVEV (reference sequence). In nucleotides, the CDR3 is TGTGCCAGCAGTGAGGGGACTAGCGGGTTTCGAGCATACAATGAGCAGTTCTTC. Its translation: CASSEGTSGFRAYNEQFF.

J is TRBJ1-2 and V is TRBV27, with a tentative D call TRBD1 (6 bases). The CDR3 contains 15 residues. Trimming took 5 bases from V and 8 from J, leaving 21 bases between them. Germline assignment: CDR1 MNHEY and CDR2 SMNVEV (reference sequence). The CDR3 nucleotides read TGTGCCAGCAGTCCCAGGGGCTTGGGTCGAAGGGGCTACACCTTC. It is translated as CASSPRGLGRRGYTF.

This clone was recorded a few times. The chain employs TRBV4-3 and TRBJ1-2, with unresolved D. Germline assignment: CDR1 LGHNA and CDR2 YSLEER. This CDR3 is built from 15 residues. V lost 4 bases and J 8 bases, leaving 20 bases between the germline ends. The chain's CDR3 is CASSLVRGVFGGYTF. CDR3 nucleotide sequence: TGCGCCAGCAGCCTCGTCCGCGGGGTCTTTGGCGGCTACACCTTC.

This clone was seen a few times. The chain is built from TRBV28 and TRBJ2-7; a possible D gene is TRBD2 (6 bases). V lost 5 bases and J 3 bases, leaving 14 bases between the germline ends. CDR1 and CDR2 from the germline V gene are MDHEN and SYDVKM. The CDR3 loop spans 14 amino acids. CDR3 nucleotide sequence: TGTGCCAGCAGTCTTAGCGGAGGCAACTACGAGCAGTACTTC. This sequence encodes CASSLSGGNYEQYF.

The rearrangement uses TRBV11-1 and TRBJ2-3; tentative D call: TRBD2 (5 bases). Germline CDR1 SGHAT, CDR2 FQDESV (reference sequence). V dropped 6 bases and J dropped 2 bases, with 15 bases sitting between them. The CDR3 is 15 amino acids. The CDR3 sequence: CASSITGISTDTQYF. In DNA form, the CDR3 reads TGTGCCAGCAGTATCACGGGGATTTCCACAGATACGCAGTATTTT.

CDR3 region: CASSLDLQAANTGELFF. The CDR3 coding sequence is TGTGCCAGCAGCTTAGACCTACAAGCGGCGAACACCGGGGAGCTGTTTTTT. The chain links TRBV7-6 to TRBJ2-2; possibly TRBD2 for D (5 bases). Germline-derived CDR1 and CDR2 are SGHVS and FNYEAQ. The CDR3 runs to 17 residues. The germline V and J ends were trimmed by 1 base and 0 bases, with 12 bases remaining between them.

V gene TRBV5-6 combines with J gene TRBJ2-5, with TRBD2 identical over 12 bases. The CDR3 contains 15 residues. Germline V CDR1 and CDR2: SGHDT, YYEEEE. V shed 1 base, J shed 2 bases, and the junction held 0 bases outside the gene matches. For the CDR3, the DNA is TGTGCCAGCAGCTTGCTAGCGGGAGGGCAAGAGACCCAGTACTTC. Protein sequence: CASSLLAGGQETQYF.